A selection of T cell receptor beta chains follows, all from one sample in a study of Ad26.COV2.S vaccination and SARS-CoV-2 variants. The repertoire was sequenced with immunoSEQ multiplex PCR; TCRdb's copy has only in-frame clones and lacks some. Among 400,000 or so clones listed, roughly nine tenths were seen once. The sample consisted of peripheral blood, taken in a trial of Ad26.COV2.S vaccine versus placebo. Receptors were obtained from a person aged 18-60 years who received the Ad26.COV2.S COVID-19 vaccine or a placebo. CDR3s include the opening cysteine and the closing phenylalanine or tryptophan. The D gene is left open where the match is weak. Clone size is stated in some rows and not others, as once, few, many or a class when expanded.

d_call j_call v_call clone_size cdr3_aa
TRBD2 TRBJ2-2 TRBV4-1 once CASGSGGGTGELFF
TRBD2 TRBJ2-5 TRBV12-3/TRBV12-4 - CASSGTSGGFQYF
- TRBJ2-7 TRBV5-5 once CASSRTVTYEQYF
- TRBJ1-5 TRBV5-6 - CASSASKGISHQPQHF
- TRBJ2-2 TRBV7-2 once CASSLGVHGELFF
TRBD1 TRBJ1-5 TRBV5-8 - CASSFGTDSNQPQHF
- TRBJ1-4 TRBV18 - CASSLSGRDEKLFF
TRBD1 TRBJ2-7 TRBV6-5 - CASRAPGQKYEQYF
- TRBJ2-1 TRBV27 - CASSFFLSGTYNEQFF
- TRBJ1-1 TRBV3-1/TRBV3-2 - CASSQGVMNTEAFF
TRBD2 TRBJ2-1 TRBV25-1 - CASSDVGGGPYNEQFF
TRBD2 TRBJ2-5 TRBV2 - CATGTRKETQYF
- TRBJ2-1 TRBV11-2 - CASTNLVGGTYNEQFF
- TRBJ1-6 TRBV7-8 - CASSTSIVEDSPLHF
- TRBJ1-6 TRBV27 - CASRRSESSYNSPLHF
- TRBJ2-3 TRBV6-6 - CASSYGRSTDTQYF
- TRBJ2-2 TRBV19 once CASSEWTGELFF
- TRBJ2-2 TRBV9 - CASRSTGELFF
TRBD1 TRBJ1-1 TRBV10-2 - CASSEGQGPGPEAFF
- TRBJ2-3 TRBV6-5 - CASTLDYTDTQYF
TRBD2 TRBJ2-1 TRBV10-3 - CAISEFAGGNEQFF
- TRBJ2-2 TRBV3-1/TRBV3-2 - CASSTPRGHYTGELFF
- TRBJ2-7 TRBV11-2 - CASSLESRSSYEQYF
TRBD1 TRBJ2-7 TRBV18 - CASSPRDRGVYEQYF